The clone carrying this T cell receptor (beta chain) was seen repeatedly, ten times or more. Its antigen remains unidentified. This specimen comes from a study of CD8 T cells in ankylosing spondylitis. Making use of molecular barcodes, quantitative 5'-RACE generated TCR beta libraries. TCRdb re-derived calls from the 5' RACE reads in MiXCR, one entry per CDR3 protein. The sample carries 200,000 or so distinct CDR3 sequences, approximately 18% recorded once. Germline V gives CDR1 MGHRA, CDR2 YSYEKL. V lost 5 bases and J 10 bases, leaving 29 bases between the germline ends. The CDR3 contains 17 residues. Regarding the study as a whole: Seemingly distinctive of ankylosing spondylitis blood was a TCR beta motif formed by eight highly homologous variants.

Sequencing was carried out using blood, either unsorted or a sorted T cell fraction (not recorded which). The sequence came from a male donor between 5 and 29 years old with ankylosing spondylitis or in good health (not recorded which). J is TRBJ1-1 and V is TRBV4-1; tentatively, D is TRBD1 (5 bases). CDR3 in DNA: TGCGCCAGCAGCGTGTGGGGGACCGACGGGGAGGGACCGGTAGCTTTCTTT. As protein: CASSVWGTDGEGPVAFF.